The T cell receptor beta chain described here comes from a study of T cells in Graves' hyperthyroidism and ophthalmopathy. Diagnostic assessment was based on clinical symptoms, serum thyroxine and TRAb, thyroid ultrasound and orbital computed tomography. This clonotype was detected many times. Amplification of TCR beta CDR3 regions used RNA as the template. In the first-round RT-PCR of the TCR CDR3, the HTBI primer set was used. One entry per CDR3 protein results from TCRdb running MiXCR on the multiplex PCR reads. The sample shows 360,000 or so distinct CDR3 sequences, roughly 15% of them seen only once. This CDR3 is built from 13 residues. Germline-derived CDR1 and CDR2 are LGHDT and YNNKEL (reference sequence). Trimming stripped 3 bases from V and 3 bases from J, with 8 bases between.

This sequence joins TRBV3-1 and TRBJ1-2; weak D call: TRBD1 (5 bases). This sequence was found in a woman aged 55-75 years with Graves' ophthalmopathy. Sequences were obtained from blood. CDR3 bases: TGTGCCAGCAGCCACAGGGAGGACTATGGCTACACCTTC. Residues: CASSHREDYGYTF.